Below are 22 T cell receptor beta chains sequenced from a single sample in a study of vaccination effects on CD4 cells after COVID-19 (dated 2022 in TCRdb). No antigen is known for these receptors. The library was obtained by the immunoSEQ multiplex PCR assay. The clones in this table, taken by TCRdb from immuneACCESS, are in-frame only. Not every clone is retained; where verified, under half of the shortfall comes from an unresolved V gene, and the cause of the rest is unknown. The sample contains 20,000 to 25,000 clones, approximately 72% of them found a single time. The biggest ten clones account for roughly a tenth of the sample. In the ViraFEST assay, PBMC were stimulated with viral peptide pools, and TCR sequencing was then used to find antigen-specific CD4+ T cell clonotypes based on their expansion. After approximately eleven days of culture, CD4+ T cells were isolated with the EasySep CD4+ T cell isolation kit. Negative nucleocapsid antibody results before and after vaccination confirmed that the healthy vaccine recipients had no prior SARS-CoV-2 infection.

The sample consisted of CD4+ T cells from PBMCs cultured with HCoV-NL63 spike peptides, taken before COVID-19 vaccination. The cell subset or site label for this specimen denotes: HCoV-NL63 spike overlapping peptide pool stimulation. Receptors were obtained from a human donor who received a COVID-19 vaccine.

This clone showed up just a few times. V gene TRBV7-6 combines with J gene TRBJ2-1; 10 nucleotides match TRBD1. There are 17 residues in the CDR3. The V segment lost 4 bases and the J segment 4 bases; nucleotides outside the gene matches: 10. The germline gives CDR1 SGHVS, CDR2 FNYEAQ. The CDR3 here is CASSWDRGGLKYNEQFF. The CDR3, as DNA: TGTGCCAGCAGCTGGGACAGGGGAGGATTAAAGTACAATGAGCAGTTCTTC.

CDR3 nucleotides: TGCAGCGTTGCCCGGGACAGTAATTCACCCCTCCACTTT. Translation gives CSVARDSNSPLHF. The chain has TRBV29-1 and TRBJ1-6; TRBD1 agrees at 7 bases. CDR3 size: 13 residues. The V gene's germline CDR1 is SQVTM and CDR2 ANQGSEA. V trimming: 4 bases; J trimming: 6 bases; junction bases outside the gene matches: 3.

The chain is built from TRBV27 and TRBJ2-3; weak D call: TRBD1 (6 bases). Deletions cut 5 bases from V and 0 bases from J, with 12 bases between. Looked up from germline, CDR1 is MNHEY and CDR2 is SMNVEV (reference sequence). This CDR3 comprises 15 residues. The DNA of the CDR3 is TGTGCCAGCAGTCCTGGGACATCCAGCACAGATACGCAGTATTTT. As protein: CASSPGTSSTDTQYF.

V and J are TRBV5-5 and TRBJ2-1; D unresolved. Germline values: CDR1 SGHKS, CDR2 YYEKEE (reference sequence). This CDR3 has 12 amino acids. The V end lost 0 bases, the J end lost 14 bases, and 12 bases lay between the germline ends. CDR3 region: CASSLGLRAEFF. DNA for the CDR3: TGTGCCAGCAGCTTGGGCCTAAGGGCAGAGTTCTTC.

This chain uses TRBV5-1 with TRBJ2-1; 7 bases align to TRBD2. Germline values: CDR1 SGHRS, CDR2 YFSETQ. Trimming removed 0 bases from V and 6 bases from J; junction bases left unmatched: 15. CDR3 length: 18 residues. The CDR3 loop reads CASSLDLWEGREGNEQFF. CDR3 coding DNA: TGCGCCAGCAGCTTGGATTTGTGGGAGGGCCGGGAAGGCAATGAGCAGTTCTTC.

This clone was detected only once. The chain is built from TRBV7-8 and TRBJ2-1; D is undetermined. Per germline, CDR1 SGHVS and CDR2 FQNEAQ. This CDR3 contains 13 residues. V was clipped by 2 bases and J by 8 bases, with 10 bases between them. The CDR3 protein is CASSLPRSDEQFF. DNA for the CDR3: TGTGCCAGCAGCTTACCCAGGTCTGATGAGCAGTTCTTC.

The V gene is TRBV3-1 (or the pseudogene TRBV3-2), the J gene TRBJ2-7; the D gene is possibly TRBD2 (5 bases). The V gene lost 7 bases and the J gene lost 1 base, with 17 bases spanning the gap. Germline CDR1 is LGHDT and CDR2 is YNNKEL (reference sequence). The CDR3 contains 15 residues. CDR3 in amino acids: CASTPGGFRSYEQYF. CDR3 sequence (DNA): TGTGCCAGCACCCCTGGAGGCTTTAGGTCCTACGAGCAGTACTTC.

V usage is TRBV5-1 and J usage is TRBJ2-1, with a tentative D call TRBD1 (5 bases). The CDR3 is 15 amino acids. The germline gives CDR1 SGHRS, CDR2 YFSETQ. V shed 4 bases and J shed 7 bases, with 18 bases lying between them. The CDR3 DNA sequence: TGCGCCAGCAGCGCGACGGTGGGGCTAGTTAATGAGCAGTTCTTC. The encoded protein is CASSATVGLVNEQFF.

The CDR3: CASSRGTGNQPQHF. DNA of the CDR3: TGTGCCAGCAGTAGAGGGACAGGCAATCAGCCCCAGCATTTT. The V gene is TRBV6-2 or TRBV6-3, the J gene TRBJ1-5; the match to TRBD1 covers 7 bases. CDR1 is MNHEY, CDR2 SVGEGT, per germline. This CDR3 has 14 amino acids. The J segment lost 2 bases and the V segment lost 5 bases, leaving 3 bases of the junction unmatched.

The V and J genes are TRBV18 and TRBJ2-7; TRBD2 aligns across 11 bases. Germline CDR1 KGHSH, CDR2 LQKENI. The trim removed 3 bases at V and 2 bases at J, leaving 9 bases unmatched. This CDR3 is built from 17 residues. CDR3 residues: CASSPRLAGKTTYEQYF. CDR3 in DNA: TGTGCCAGCTCACCCAGACTAGCGGGAAAGACTACCTACGAGCAGTACTTC.

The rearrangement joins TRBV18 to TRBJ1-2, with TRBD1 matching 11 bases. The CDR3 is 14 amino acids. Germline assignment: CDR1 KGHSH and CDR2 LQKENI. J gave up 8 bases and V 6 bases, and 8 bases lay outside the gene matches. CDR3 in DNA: TGTGCCAGCTCCCAAGGACAGGGGGCGGGCGGCTACACCTTC. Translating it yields CASSQGQGAGGYTF. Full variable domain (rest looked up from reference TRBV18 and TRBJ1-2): NAGVMQNPRHLVRRRGQEARLRCSPMKGHSHVYWYRQLPEEGLKFMVYLQKENIIDESGMPKERFSAEFPKEGPSILRIQQVVRGDSAAYFCASSQGQGAGGYTFGSGTRLTVV.

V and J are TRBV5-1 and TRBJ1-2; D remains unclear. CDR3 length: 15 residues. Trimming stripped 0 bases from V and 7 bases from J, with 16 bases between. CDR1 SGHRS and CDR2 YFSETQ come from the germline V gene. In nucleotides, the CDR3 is TGCGCCAGCAGCTTGGCCGGGAGGTTATCGGGTGGCTACACCTTC. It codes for CASSLAGRLSGGYTF.

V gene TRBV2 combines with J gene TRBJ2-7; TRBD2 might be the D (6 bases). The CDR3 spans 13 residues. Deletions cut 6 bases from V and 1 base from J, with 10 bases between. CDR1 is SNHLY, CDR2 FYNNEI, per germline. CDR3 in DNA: TGTGCCAGCAGCGGGAGTAAATCCTACGAGCAGTACTTC. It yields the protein CASSGSKSYEQYF.

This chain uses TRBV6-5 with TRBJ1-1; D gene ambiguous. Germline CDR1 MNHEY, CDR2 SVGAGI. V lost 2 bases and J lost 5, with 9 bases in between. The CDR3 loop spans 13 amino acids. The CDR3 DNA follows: TGTGCCAGCAGTTACGACGGGAGGACTGAAGCTTTCTTT. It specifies CASSYDGRTEAFF.

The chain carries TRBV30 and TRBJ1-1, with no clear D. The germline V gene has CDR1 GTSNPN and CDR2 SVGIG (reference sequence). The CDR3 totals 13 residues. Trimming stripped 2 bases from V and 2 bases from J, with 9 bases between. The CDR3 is CAWSWQTNTEAFF. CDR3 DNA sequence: TGTGCCTGGAGTTGGCAGACAAACACTGAAGCTTTCTTT.

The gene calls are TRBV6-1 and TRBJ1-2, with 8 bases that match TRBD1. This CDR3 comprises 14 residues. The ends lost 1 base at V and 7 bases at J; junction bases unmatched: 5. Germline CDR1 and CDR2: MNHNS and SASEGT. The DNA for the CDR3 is TGTGCCAGCAGTGAAGTCTTAACAGGGGGTGGCTACACCTTC. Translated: CASSEVLTGGGYTF.

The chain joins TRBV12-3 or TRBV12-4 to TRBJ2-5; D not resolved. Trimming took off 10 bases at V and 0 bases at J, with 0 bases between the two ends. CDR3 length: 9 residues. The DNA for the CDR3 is TGTGCCAACCAAGAGACCCAGTACTTC. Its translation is CANQETQYF.

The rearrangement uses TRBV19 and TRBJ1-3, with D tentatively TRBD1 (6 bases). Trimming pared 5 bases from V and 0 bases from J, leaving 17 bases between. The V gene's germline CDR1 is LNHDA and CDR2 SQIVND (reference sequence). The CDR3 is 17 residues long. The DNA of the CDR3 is TGTGCCAGTAGTTACCTACAGGGTACAAACTCTGGAAACACCATATATTTT. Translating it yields CASSYLQGTNSGNTIYF.

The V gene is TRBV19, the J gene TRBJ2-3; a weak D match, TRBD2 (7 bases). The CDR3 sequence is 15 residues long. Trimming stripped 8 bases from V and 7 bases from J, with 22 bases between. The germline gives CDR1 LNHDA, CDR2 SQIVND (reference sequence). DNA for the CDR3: TGTGCCAGTGACCAAGGGGGGGGGCTGACTCATACGCAGTATTTT. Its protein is CASDQGGGLTHTQYF.

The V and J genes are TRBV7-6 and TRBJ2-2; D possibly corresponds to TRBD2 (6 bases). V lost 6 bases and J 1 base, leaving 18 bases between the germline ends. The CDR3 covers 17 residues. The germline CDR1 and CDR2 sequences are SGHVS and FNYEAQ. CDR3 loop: CASRRVSGVQNTGELFF. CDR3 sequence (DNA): TGTGCCAGCAGGCGGGTATCGGGGGTCCAGAACACCGGGGAGCTGTTTTTT.

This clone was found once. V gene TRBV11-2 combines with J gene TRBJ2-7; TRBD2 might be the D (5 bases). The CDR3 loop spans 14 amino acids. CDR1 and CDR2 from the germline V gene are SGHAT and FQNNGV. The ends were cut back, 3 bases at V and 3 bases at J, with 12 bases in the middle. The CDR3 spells CASSFLEGYYEQYF. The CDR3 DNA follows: TGTGCCAGCAGCTTCTTAGAGGGATACTACGAGCAGTACTTC.

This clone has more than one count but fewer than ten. The CDR3 sequence: CASRSGTGGKETQYF. The CDR3 DNA reads as TGTGCCAGTAGATCCGGGACAGGGGGGAAAGAGACCCAGTACTTC. This sequence joins TRBV19 and TRBJ2-5, with 11 bases lining up with TRBD1. V lost 6 bases to trimming and J lost 3 bases; unmatched junction nucleotides: 6. There are 15 residues in the CDR3. The germline V gene has CDR1 LNHDA and CDR2 SQIVND (reference sequence).